This record covers a single T cell receptor beta chain. A universal primer site and UMIs were added as TCR cDNA was made by 5'RACE template switching. TCRdb independently ran MiXCR on the 5' RACE reads; one entry per CDR3 protein. The sample has approximately 170,000 distinct CDR3 sequences, 9.5% to 11% seen once. The data were taken from a study of T cells after yellow fever vaccination. The CDR3 runs to 15 residues. Germline-derived CDR1 and CDR2 are SNHLY and FYNNEI. The V and J ends lost 4 bases and 0 bases respectively, with 7 bases between them. The V call is TRBV2, the J call TRBJ2-6, with D possibly matching TRBD1 (5 bases). This TCR came from a man younger than 30 who received the YFV17D yellow fever vaccine. The sequenced sample was CD8+ T cells sorted from PBMCs, obtained 15 days after the yellow fever booster vaccination. The chain's CDR3 is CASSVRGSGANVLTF. The CDR3 nucleotides are TGTGCCAGCAGTGTTAGGGGCTCTGGGGCCAACGTCCTGACTTTC.